This T cell receptor beta chain was sequenced in a study of T cells in Graves' hyperthyroidism and ophthalmopathy. TCR beta CDR3 region amplification was performed from RNA transcripts. The HTBI set primed first-round TCR CDR3 RT-PCR. TCRdb analysed the multiplex PCR reads with MiXCR anew, one entry per CDR3 protein. The sample comprises about half a million distinct CDR3 sequences, approximately 23% of which are singletons, and around 54% rests with the top ten. Study-wide findings and caveats: Most expanded thyroid clonotypes above 0.001 also appeared in blood. Onset of ophthalmopathy came a median 6.5 months after the model predicted it.

This clonotype was picked up a small number of times. Its antigen is not known. V lost 1 base, J lost 3 bases, and 6 bases stayed unmatched. This CDR3 contains 16 residues. Germline CDR1 MGHDK, CDR2 SYGVNS. The specimen was blood. The J gene is TRBJ2-1, the V gene TRBV25-1, with 7 bases that match TRBD1. The source of this sequence is a woman in her 70s with Graves' ophthalmopathy. The CDR3 DNA reads TGTGCCAGCAGTGAATTGAATGGGGACAGCTACAATGAGCAGTTCTTC. The encoded protein is CASSELNGDSYNEQFF.